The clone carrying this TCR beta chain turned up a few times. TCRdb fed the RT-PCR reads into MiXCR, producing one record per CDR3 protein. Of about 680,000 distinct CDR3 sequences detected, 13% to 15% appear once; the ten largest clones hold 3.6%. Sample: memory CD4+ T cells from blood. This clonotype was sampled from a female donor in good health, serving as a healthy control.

The CDR3 DNA reads TGTGCCAGCAGACAGGATAACTCTGGAAACACCATATATTTT. It is translated as CASRQDNSGNTIYF. The rearrangement links TRBV6-2 or TRBV6-3 to TRBJ1-3; D possibly corresponds to TRBD1 (5 bases). Germline assignment: CDR1 MNHEY and CDR2 SVGEGT. The CDR3 spans 14 residues. V was clipped by 6 bases and J by 0 bases, with 9 bases between them.